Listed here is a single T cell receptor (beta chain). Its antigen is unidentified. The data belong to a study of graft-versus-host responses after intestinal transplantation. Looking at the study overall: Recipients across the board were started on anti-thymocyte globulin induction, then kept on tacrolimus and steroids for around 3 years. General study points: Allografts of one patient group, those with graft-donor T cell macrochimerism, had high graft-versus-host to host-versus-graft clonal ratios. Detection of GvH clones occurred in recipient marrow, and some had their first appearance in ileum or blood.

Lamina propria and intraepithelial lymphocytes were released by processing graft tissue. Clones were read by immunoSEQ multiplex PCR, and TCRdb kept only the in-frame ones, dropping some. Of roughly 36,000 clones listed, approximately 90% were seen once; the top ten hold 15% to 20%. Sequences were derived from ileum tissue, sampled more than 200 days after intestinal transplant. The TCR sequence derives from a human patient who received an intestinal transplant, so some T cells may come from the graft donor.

The CDR3 DNA sequence: TGTGCCAGTAGTATGACGACAGGGGGTTTTTGGGATACGCAGTATTTT. Translated: CASSMTTGGFWDTQYF. The rearrangement joins TRBV19 to TRBJ2-3, with TRBD1 matching over 9 bases. CDR1 and CDR2 (germline): LNHDA, SQIVND (reference sequence). The CDR3 has 16 amino acids. Trimming removed 3 bases from V and 6 bases from J; junction bases left unmatched: 10.